This T cell receptor beta chain was profiled in a study of a mutant IDH1 vaccine in newly diagnosed glioma. Study details: Treated patients were around 60% male, roughly 38% female, mean age roughly 39 years.

To note about this clone: The target antigen is unknown. The identical CDR3 is also encoded by other nucleotide sequences in the sample.

Study results and caveats: Pseudoprogression seemed unlinked to shifts in top peripheral T cell clonotypes.

Data came from immunoSEQ multiplex PCR; TCRdb stores just in-frame clones and leaves some out. The sample contains some 30,000 clones, approximately 87% of which appear only once. Time point denoted: week 23, last vaccination. Doses of 300 ug of mutant IDH1 20-mer peptide were given with topical imiquimod. Donors' newly diagnosed IDH1-mutant WHO grade 3 or 4 astrocytomas lacked nuclear ATRX. V lost 5 bases and J 4 bases, leaving 9 bases between the germline ends. The CDR3 is made up of 13 amino acids. Germline lookup yields CDR1 MNHNS and CDR2 SASEGT. This sequence was found in a man in his forties or fifties with glioma. This specimen consisted of PBMCs, obtained from a glioma patient whose treatment included an IDH1 peptide vaccine. The chain employs TRBV6-1 and TRBJ2-1; perhaps TRBD1 as D (5 bases). This CDR3 reads CASSQGIYNEQFF. CDR3 DNA sequence: TGTGCCAGCAGTCAGGGAATATACAATGAGCAGTTCTTC.